In this sample, the clone carrying this T cell receptor beta chain turned up a few times. Its antigen remains unidentified. Trimming pared 3 bases from V and 1 base from J, leaving 7 bases between. The CDR3 is 14 residues long. Out of unsorted whole blood came the blood RNA, and germline DNA was extracted as well. Chronic HBV infection, untreated so far, was present in the patients. Around 4 milliliters of peripheral blood were drawn presurgically. Total RNA (roughly 0.45 ug) served as template for TCR beta cDNA synthesis primed by a constant-region primer. Three nested multiplex PCR rounds, a slightly modified ARM-PCR method, built the TCR beta libraries. Amplification in the first two PCR rounds was performed using TRBV1-TRBV30 forward primers and a C-beta reverse primer for 10 cycles each. TCRdb redid the calling of the multiplex PCR reads with MiXCR, one entry per CDR3 protein. The sample shows fewer than 400,000 distinct CDR3 sequences, around three fifths of them seen only once.

This entry is derived from a study of tumor-infiltrating lymphocytes in primary liver carcinoma. Whole-study findings and limits: Significantly larger top-250-clone fractions were found in tumors than in blood (p = 0.039).

The sample consisted of peripheral blood. The TCR sequence derives from a man aged 40-50 years with primary liver carcinoma and hepatitis B virus infection. V gene TRBV12-3 or TRBV12-4 combines with J gene TRBJ1-3; D gene uncertain. CDR3 loop: CASSFKGSGNTIYF. CDR3 nucleotide sequence: TGTGCCAGCAGTTTTAAGGGTTCTGGAAACACCATATATTTT.